The rows below give T cell receptor beta chains drawn from one sample of a study of T cells after yellow fever vaccination. TCRdb reanalysed the 5' RACE reads using MiXCR and keeps one entry per CDR3 protein. The data show approximately 340,000 distinct CDR3 sequences, with roughly 8.7% seen just once and roughly 18% held by the top ten. The material sequenced was PBMCs, taken on the day of the first yellow fever vaccination. The origin of the receptors is a man younger than 35 who received the YFV17D yellow fever vaccine. Each CDR3 is given without its conserved first and last residue.

V,J,CDR3
TRBV7-2,TRBJ2-3,ASSFVSSSPGDTQY
TRBV7-6,TRBJ2-1,ASSVRPGQGLGEQF
TRBV20-1,TRBJ2-3,SALLPYQGTRTDTQY
TRBV7-3,TRBJ2-2,ASSPARAGGELF
TRBV7-3,TRBJ2-1,ASSLLLAGAPEQF
TRBV4-3,TRBJ1-2,ASSHGTGDYGYT
TRBV18,TRBJ1-4,ASSSLVATNEKLF
TRBV5-1,TRBJ1-6,ASSLSTDYNSPLH
TRBV5-1,TRBJ1-6,ASSLEPATAYNSPLH
TRBV12-3/TRBV12-4,TRBJ2-3,ASTDTDTQY
TRBV5-1,TRBJ2-1,ASSSGQAVMGEQF
TRBV7-2,TRBJ2-5,ASSPQGEETQY
TRBV12-3/TRBV12-4,TRBJ2-3,ASSLFGGSDTQY
TRBV5-1,TRBJ2-5,ASSLGTSGGAKETQY
TRBV4-1,TRBJ1-5,ASSQDLTKVYSNQPQH
TRBV4-1,TRBJ2-7,ASSQFTSGLFSYEQY
TRBV15,TRBJ1-6,ATSRARDHFNSPLH
TRBV5-4,TRBJ2-7,ASSSEGPRGLEQY
TRBV7-2,TRBJ1-6,ASNVYSSYNSPLH
TRBV7-3,TRBJ1-1,ASSQGGMNTEAF
TRBV15,TRBJ1-4,ATSRVMEGNEKLF
TRBV12-3/TRBV12-4,TRBJ2-5,ASSLGVLETQY
TRBV20-1,TRBJ2-1,SLTSGGANEQF
TRBV5-6,TRBJ2-1,ASGPGEPYNEQF